The rows below give T cell receptor beta chains drawn from one sample of a study of blood T cell repertoires in COVID-19. Generated by immunoSEQ multiplex PCR, the TCRdb table keeps only in-frame clones and is missing some. The sample lists 88,000 or so clones; 70% to 90% were seen once. Sequenced material: peripheral blood. These receptors came from a human donor in a cohort sampled during active COVID-19. CDR3s include the opening cysteine and the closing phenylalanine or tryptophan.

>TRBV2|12
CASRARDRHLNF
>TRBV28|15
CASSRAGESNYGYTF
>TRBV6-2/TRBV6-3|16
CASSARGSSGGNTIYF
>TRBV7-2|15
CASSLEGTTNNEQFF
>TRBV6-5|14
CASREGQYQRELFF
>TRBV7-3|14
CASSSNRTPDTQYF
>TRBV21-1|15
CASSKNKIANNEQFF
>TRBV4-1|16
CASSQGVGTENSPLHF
>TRBV9|15
CASGEDRDENTEAFF
>TRBV9|16
CASSVAGGTDTGELFF
>TRBV7-3|15
CASSLGPGQSYEQYF
>TRBV7-2|14
CASSPDRSSYEQYF
>TRBV6-5|11
CASSWGHEQYF
>TRBV28|14
CASSARRDNSPPHF
>TRBV18|13
CASSPGQGVEAFF
>TRBV5-5|15
CASSLGRAVSYEQYF
>TRBV4-1|19
CASSQEQQARRYGNQPQHF
>TRBV13|14
CASSYTGTGSGYTF
>TRBV6-5|12
CASSTTGPEAFF
>TRBV7-2|14
CASSFTDYSYEQYF
>TRBV28|18
CASSLWEGGATTNEKLFF
>TRBV19|13
CAGGQAINQPQHF
>TRBV19|15
CASSNPHREVYGYTF
>TRBV25-1|14
CATASGRYYNEQFF
>TRBV10-1|11
CASHSSYEQYF
>TRBV5-1|16
CASSLDDNRNLGEQYF
>TRBV28|15
CASSLGPEAVDTQYF
>TRBV6-5|15
CASRARGPSNQPQHF
>TRBV5-6|11
CASSEHGELFF
>TRBV5-1|17
CASSLAPTSPATDTQYF
>TRBV7-8|15
CASSLVQGVGETQYF
>TRBV5-1|15
CASSASGGAFQEQFF
>TRBV6-4|15
CASSPQGTSTDTQYF
>TRBV30|15
CAWSLNPQGGRGYTF
>TRBV27|15
CASSLSFGRLYEQYF
>TRBV7-2|15
CASSSSGGVSDTQYF
>TRBV9|14
CASSVLAGEHEQFF
>TRBV7-9|16
CASSFLQGITQETQYF
>TRBV7-2|14
CASSLGQNNQPQHF
>TRBV5-1|16
CASSSGTGNVQHEQFF
>TRBV14|13
CASSRSTGMGQFF
>TRBV7-8|17
CASSFWGLEISTDTQYF
>TRBV29-1|13
CSVEGDSIYEQYF
>TRBV4-2|18
CASSPPDRTGTGVGELFF
>TRBV5-1|13
CASSEGDSDTQYF
>TRBV29-1|16
CSADRGYGGSTVEQFF
>TRBV7-9|14
CASSLAGPGNTIYF
>TRBV28|13
CASGTGGYSPLHF
>TRBV4-1|17
CASSQPWTGRGNYGYTF
>TRBV6-4|16
CASSERAGGPFHEQFF
>TRBV5-1|15
CASSLAGSSYNEQFF
>TRBV6-5|14
CASSLSTHYYEQYF
>TRBV18|18
CASSPRQGAQPNSPGQYF
>TRBV7-6|13
CASSQSTGYEQYF
>TRBV5-4|14
CASSLETGNTEAFF
>TRBV6-5|13
CASRTTGESPLHF
>TRBV6-1|16
CASSEARWTGSDIQYF